Below, 5 T cell receptor beta chains from the same sample are listed, as sequenced in a study of vaccination and CD4 T cells after COVID-19. Treatment meaning: roughly 11-day PBMC culture with coronavirus spike peptide pools or control peptides (ViraFEST assay). No antigen has been assigned to these receptors. The Oncomine TCR Beta short-read assay was applied to DNA of cultured CD4+ T cells. TCRdb analysed the PCR reads with MiXCR anew, one entry per CDR3 protein. The repertoire holds some 8,900 distinct CDR3 sequences, with around 59% as singletons. The sample was CD4+ T cells from blood, cultured in vitro. These receptors came from a human donor who had recovered from COVID-19.

The chain joins TRBV20-1 to TRBJ1-2; tentative D call: TRBD1 (6 bases). V was shortened by 3 bases and J by 5 bases, with 13 bases between the two germline ends. Germline V CDR1 and CDR2: DFQATT, SNEGSKA (reference sequence). CDR3 size: 13 residues. For the CDR3, the DNA is TGCAGTGCTAGCGTCCGAGGGGGTTATGGCTACACCTTC. This encodes CSASVRGGYGYTF.

This clonotype was observed a single time. The genes are TRBV5-6 and TRBJ2-7; D is perhaps TRBD2 (5 bases). Germline assignment: CDR1 SGHDT and CDR2 YYEEEE. V lost 1 base, J lost 6 bases, and 17 bases lay in between. CDR3 length: 15 residues. DNA of the CDR3: TGTGCCAGCAGCTTGTTGGGAACCGGGATCGCCGAGCAGTACTTC. Translating gives CASSLLGTGIAEQYF.

This clonotype was counted only a few times. The chain carries TRBV20-1 and TRBJ1-2; D possibly corresponds to TRBD1 (6 bases). CDR1 is DFQATT and CDR2 is SNEGSKA in the germline V gene (reference sequence). Trimming stripped 5 bases from V and 7 bases from J, with 8 bases between. This CDR3 contains 10 residues. CDR3 in amino acids: CSASRGGYTF. CDR3 bases: TGCAGTGCTTCCAGGGGTGGCTACACCTTC.

The chain has TRBV24-1 and TRBJ1-2; no clear D. CDR3 length equals 13 residues. Trimming pared 4 bases from V and 6 bases from J, leaving 11 bases between. From germline, CDR1 is KGHDR and CDR2 SFDVKD. CDR3 sequence reads: CATSESNSDGYTF. The CDR3 DNA is TGTGCCACCAGTGAATCCAACAGTGATGGCTACACCTTC.

This clonotype has only a few counts. The chain uses TRBV7-9 and TRBJ1-1, with 10 bases identical to TRBD1. J lost 4 bases, V lost 5 bases, and 16 bases had no gene match. From germline, CDR1 is SEHNR and CDR2 FQNEAQ (reference sequence). The CDR3 spans 18 residues. CDR3 amino acids: CASSRATPGQGMGTEAFF. CDR3 DNA: TGTGCCAGCAGCCGCGCGACTCCGGGACAGGGGATGGGCACTGAAGCTTTCTTT. The whole variable domain, filled in from reference TRBV7-9 and TRBJ1-1, reads DTGVSQNPRHKITKRGQNVTFRCDPISEHNRLYWYRQTLGQGPEFLTYFQNEAQLEKSRLLSDRFSAERPKGSFSTLEIQRTEQGDSAMYLCASSRATPGQGMGTEAFFGQGTRLTVV.